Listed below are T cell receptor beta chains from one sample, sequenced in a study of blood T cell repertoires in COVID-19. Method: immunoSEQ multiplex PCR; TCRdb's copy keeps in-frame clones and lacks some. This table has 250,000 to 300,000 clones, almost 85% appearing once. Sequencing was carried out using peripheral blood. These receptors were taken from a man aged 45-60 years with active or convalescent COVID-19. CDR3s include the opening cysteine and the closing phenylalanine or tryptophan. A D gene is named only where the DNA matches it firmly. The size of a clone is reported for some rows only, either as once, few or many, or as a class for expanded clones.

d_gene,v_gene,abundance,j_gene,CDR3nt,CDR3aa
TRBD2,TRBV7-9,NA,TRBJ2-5,TGTGCCAGCAGCTTAGTAGCGGGAGGCTCGGAGACCCAGTACTTC,CASSLVAGGSETQYF
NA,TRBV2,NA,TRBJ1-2,TGTGCCAGCAGGCAGAACAGGGAGAATTACGGCTACACCTTC,CASRQNRENYGYTF
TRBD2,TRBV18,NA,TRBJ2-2,TGTGCCAGCTCGGGCCTACTAGCGGGAGGTCGGACCGGGGAGCTGTTTTTT,CASSGLLAGGRTGELFF
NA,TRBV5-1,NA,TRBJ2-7,TGCGCCAGCAGCTTGGAGGGGGGGTTATACGAGCAGTACTTC,CASSLEGGLYEQYF
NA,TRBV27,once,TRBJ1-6,TGTGCCAGCAGTTTTCAGCAGGGTTTACCTAATTCACCCCTCCACTTT,CASSFQQGLPNSPLHF
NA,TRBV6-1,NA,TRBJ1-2,TGTGCCAGCAGTGAAGGCAGCGTCCGTTATGGCTACACCTTC,CASSEGSVRYGYTF
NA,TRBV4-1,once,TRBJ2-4,TGCGCCAGCAGCCAAGATCGCCTAGTCCAAAACATTCAGTACTTC,CASSQDRLVQNIQYF
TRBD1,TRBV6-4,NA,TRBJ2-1,TGTGCCAACTCCCGGGACAGTTTTCCCTACAATGAGCAGTTCTTC,CANSRDSFPYNEQFF
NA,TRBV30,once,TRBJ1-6,TGTGCCTGGTCCCGGGAGTATAATTCACCCCTCCACTTT,CAWSREYNSPLHF
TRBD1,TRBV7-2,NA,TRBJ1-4,TGTGCCAGCAGCCCGGGGTGGACAGGGGTGGGGAAACTGTTTTTT,CASSPGWTGVGKLFF
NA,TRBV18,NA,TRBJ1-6,TGTGCCAGCTCACGCAGGGATGGATTGGACTCACCCCTCCACTTT,CASSRRDGLDSPLHF
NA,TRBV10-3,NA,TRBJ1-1,TGTGCCATCAGTGAGTCAGGGGGGGGTTTGATAGGTAAAGCTTTCTTT,CAISESGGGLIGKAFF
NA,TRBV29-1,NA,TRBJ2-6,TGCAGCGTTGAAGACAGGGGAGCCGGGGCCAACGTCCTGACTTTC,CSVEDRGAGANVLTF
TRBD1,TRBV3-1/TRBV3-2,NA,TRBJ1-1,TGTGCCAGCACCAGGGGGGACACTGAAGCTTTCTTT,CASTRGDTEAFF
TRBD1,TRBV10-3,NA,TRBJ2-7,TGTGCCACCAACCCGGGACAGGGACCGAGGGAGCAGTACTTC,CATNPGQGPREQYF
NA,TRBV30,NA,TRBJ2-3,TGTGCCTGGAGCACGGGTCATGCCGTGGGAGTAGATACGCAGTATTTT,CAWSTGHAVGVDTQYF
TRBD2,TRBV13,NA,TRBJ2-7,TGTGCCAGCAGCCCAGGTCCTGGTAGCGGGAGGGCCAACGAGCAGTACTTC,CASSPGPGSGRANEQYF
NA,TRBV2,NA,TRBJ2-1,TGTGCCAGCAGGGACTGGAGCTCCTACAATGAGCAGTTCTTC,CASRDWSSYNEQFF
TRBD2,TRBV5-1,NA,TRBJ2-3,TGCGCCAGCAGCTTGGTTTCGCGGGGGACGCAGTATTTT,CASSLVSRGTQYF
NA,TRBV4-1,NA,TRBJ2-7,TGCGCCAGCAGCCAAGGGCTAAGAGGGCCTGGGGAGCAGTACTTC,CASSQGLRGPGEQYF
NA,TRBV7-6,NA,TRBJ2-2,TGTGCCAGCAGCTTAAAAATCGTCGGCACCGGGGAGCTGTTTTTT,CASSLKIVGTGELFF
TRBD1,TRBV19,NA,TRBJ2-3,TGTGCCAGTAGTAGGCCACGTGCCGGGACAGTTGCCCCCGGCACAGATACGCAGTATTTT,CASSRPRAGTVAPGTDTQYF
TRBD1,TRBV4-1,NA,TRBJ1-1,TGCGCCAGCAGCCAGTCCGGACAGGGGGGCACTGAAGCTTTCTTT,CASSQSGQGGTEAFF
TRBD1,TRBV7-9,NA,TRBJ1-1,TGTGCCAGCAGACCCCCGGGACAGGGTAACACTGAAGCTTTCTTT,CASRPPGQGNTEAFF
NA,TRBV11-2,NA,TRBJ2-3,TGTGCCAGCAGCACCTCTAGCAGCCCTAGCACAGATACGCAGTATTTT,CASSTSSSPSTDTQYF
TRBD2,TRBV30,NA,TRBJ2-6,TGTGCCTGGAGAAAACTAGCGGGACTCTCTGGGGCCAACGTCCTGACTTTC,CAWRKLAGLSGANVLTF
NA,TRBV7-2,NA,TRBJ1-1,TGTGCCAGCAGCTTTTCGGGAATCGGCACTGAAGCTTTCTTT,CASSFSGIGTEAFF
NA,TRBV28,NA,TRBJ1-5,TGTGCCAGCACCCAGATGTCAGGGTTTAGCAATCAGCCCCAGCATTTT,CASTQMSGFSNQPQHF
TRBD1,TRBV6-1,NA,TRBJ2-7,TGTGCCAGCAGTGAGGGGACAGGTTCCTCTTCCTACGAGCAGTACTTC,CASSEGTGSSSYEQYF
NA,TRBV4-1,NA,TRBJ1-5,TGCGCCAGCAGCCAGGAGGTAGGGAGCCAGCCCCAGCATTTT,CASSQEVGSQPQHF
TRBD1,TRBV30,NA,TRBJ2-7,TGTGCCTCAGGGACAGCTCCCTTCTACGAGCAGTACTTC,CASGTAPFYEQYF
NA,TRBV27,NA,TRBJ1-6,TGTGCCAGCAGCCCCGCCGTCCCCCGCGGACAGTCTAATTCACCCCTCCACTTT,CASSPAVPRGQSNSPLHF
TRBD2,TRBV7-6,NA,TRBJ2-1,TGTGCCAGCAGTTGGACTAGCGGGAGTACTGAGCAGTTCTTC,CASSWTSGSTEQFF
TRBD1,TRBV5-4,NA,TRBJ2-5,TGTGCCAGCAGGGGGACAGCTGAAGAGACCCAGTACTTC,CASRGTAEETQYF
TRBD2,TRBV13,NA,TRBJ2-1,TGTGCCAGCAGCCCCAAGCGGGAGAGGTACAATGAGCAGTTCTTC,CASSPKRERYNEQFF